This TCR beta chain was documented in a study of beta chain features in type 1 diabetes. At the level of the study: Patients and healthy donors were similar in age, gender and cell yields.

Study outcomes and limitations: TCRB CDR3 length was moderately but significantly reduced in all four CD4+ subsets of Type 1 diabetes patients. Diminished insertions and augmented deletions at VDJ junctions characterized type 1 diabetes patients.

In regard to this clone: Its antigen is unidentified.

This CDR3 region has 12 residues. Germline V gene data show CDR1 as GTSNPN and CDR2 as SVGIG (reference sequence). Deletions cut 2 bases from V and 8 bases from J, with 10 bases between. Sequenced material consisted of expressed TCRB transcripts (all of the isolated RNA was reverse transcribed). Some clones are missing from TCRdb's copy, which holds only in-frame ones; the method was immunoSEQ multiplex PCR. The sample includes about 660,000 clones, roughly an eighth of them seen just once. The specimen was naive CD4+ T cells from blood. This clonotype originated in a man younger than 30 with type 1 diabetes. V and J are TRBV30 and TRBJ2-1; D gene unclear. DNA for the CDR3: TGTGCCTGGAGTTTCACTGGGGATGAGCAGTTCTTC. This encodes CAWSFTGDEQFF.